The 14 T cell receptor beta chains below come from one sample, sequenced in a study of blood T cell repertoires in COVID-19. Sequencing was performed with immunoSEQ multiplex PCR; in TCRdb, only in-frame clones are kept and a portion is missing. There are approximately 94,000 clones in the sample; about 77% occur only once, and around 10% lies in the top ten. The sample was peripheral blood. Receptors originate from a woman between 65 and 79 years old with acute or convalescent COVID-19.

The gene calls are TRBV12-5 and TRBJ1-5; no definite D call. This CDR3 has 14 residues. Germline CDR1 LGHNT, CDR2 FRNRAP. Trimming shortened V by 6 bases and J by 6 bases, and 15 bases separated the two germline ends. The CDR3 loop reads CASGEALEGQPQHF. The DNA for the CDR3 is TGTGCTAGTGGGGAGGCCCTGGAGGGTCAGCCCCAGCATTTT.

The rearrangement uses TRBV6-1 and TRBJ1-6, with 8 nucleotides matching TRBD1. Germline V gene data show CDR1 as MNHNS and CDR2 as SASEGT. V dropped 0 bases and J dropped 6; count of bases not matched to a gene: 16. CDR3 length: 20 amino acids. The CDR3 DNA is TGTGCCAGCAGTGAAGCGCTTGGGACAGGTTTTTCGGCTATTAATTCACCCCTCCACTTT. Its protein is CASSEALGTGFSAINSPLHF.

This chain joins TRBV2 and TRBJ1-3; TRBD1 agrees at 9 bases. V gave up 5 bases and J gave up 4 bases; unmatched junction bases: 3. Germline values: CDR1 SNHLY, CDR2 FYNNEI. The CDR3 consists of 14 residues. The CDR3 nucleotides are TGTGCCAGCAGTAGACAGGGGGACGGAAACACCATATATTTT. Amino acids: CASSRQGDGNTIYF.

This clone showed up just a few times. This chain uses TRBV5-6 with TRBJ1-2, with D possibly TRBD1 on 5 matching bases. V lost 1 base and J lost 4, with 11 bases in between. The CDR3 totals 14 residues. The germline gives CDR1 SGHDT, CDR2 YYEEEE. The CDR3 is CASSLRVTGYGYTF. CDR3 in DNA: TGTGCCAGCAGCTTGAGGGTTACAGGCTATGGCTACACCTTC.

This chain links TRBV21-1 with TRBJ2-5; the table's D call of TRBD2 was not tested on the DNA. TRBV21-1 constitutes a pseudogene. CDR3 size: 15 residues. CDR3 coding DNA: TGTGCCAGCAGCAAGACTAGCGGGGGCCAAGAGACCCAGTACTTC. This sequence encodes CASSKTSGGQETQYF.

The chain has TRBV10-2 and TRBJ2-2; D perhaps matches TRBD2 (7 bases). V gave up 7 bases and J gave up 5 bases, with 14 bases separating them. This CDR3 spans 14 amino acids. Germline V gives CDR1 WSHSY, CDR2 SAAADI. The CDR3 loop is CASKAGAGTGELFF. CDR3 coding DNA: TGCGCCAGCAAGGCGGGGGCCGGGACCGGGGAGCTGTTTTTT.

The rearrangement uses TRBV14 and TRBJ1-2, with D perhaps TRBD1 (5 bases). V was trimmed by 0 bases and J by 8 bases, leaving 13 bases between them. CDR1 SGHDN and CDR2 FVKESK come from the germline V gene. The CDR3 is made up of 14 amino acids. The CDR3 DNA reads TGTGCCAGCAGCCAAGATACGGCAGGGAAAGGCTACACCTTC. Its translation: CASSQDTAGKGYTF.

The CDR3: CAIRGKGQANTEAFF. The CDR3 coding sequence is TGTGCCATCAGGGGGAAAGGACAGGCGAACACTGAAGCTTTCTTT. This sequence joins TRBV10-3 and TRBJ1-1, with 7 positions matching TRBD1. Germline V gene sequence: CDR1 ENHRY, CDR2 SYGVKD. The CDR3 extends over 15 amino acids. V was pared by 6 bases and J by 1 base, with 8 bases of the junction left unmatched.

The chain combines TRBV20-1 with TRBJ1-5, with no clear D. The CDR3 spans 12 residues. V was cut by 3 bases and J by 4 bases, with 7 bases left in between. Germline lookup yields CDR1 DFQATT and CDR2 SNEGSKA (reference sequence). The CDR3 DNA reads TGCAGTGCTAGTTGGCAGAATCAGCCCCAGCATTTT. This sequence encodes CSASWQNQPQHF.

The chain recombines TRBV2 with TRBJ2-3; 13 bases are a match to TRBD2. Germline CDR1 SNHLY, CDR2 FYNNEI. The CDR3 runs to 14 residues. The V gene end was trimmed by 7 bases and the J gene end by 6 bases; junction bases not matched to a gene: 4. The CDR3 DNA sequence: TGTGCCAGCACGGAACTAGCGGGGGGGGATACGCAGTATTTT. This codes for CASTELAGGDTQYF.

The CDR3: CASSSRRVSSGNTIYF. CDR3 DNA: TGTGCCAGCAGCTCCCGGAGGGTGAGCTCTGGAAACACCATATATTTT. The V gene is TRBV7-2, the J gene TRBJ1-3; no definite D call. V lost 4 bases, J lost 0 bases, and 13 bases lay in between. Germline V gene data show CDR1 as SGHTA and CDR2 as FQGNSA. The CDR3 length is 16 residues.

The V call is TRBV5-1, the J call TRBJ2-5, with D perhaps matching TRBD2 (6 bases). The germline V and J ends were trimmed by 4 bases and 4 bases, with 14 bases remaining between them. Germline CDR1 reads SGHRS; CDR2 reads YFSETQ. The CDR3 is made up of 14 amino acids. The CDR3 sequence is CASSPDVGGETQYF. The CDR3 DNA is TGCGCCAGCAGCCCGGACGTGGGAGGAGAGACCCAGTACTTC.

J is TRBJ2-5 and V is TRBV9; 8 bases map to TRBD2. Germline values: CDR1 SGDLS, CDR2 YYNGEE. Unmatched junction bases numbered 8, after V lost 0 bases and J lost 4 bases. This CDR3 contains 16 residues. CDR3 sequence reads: CASSVGELAGSETQYF. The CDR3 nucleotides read TGTGCCAGCAGCGTAGGGGAGTTAGCGGGGTCAGAGACCCAGTACTTC.

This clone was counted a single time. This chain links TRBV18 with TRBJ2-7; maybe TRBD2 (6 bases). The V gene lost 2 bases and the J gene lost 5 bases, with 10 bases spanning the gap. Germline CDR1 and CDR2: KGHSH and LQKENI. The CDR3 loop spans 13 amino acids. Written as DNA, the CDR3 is TGTGCCAGCTCACCATTGGGCGGGGACGAGCAGTACGTC. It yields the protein CASSPLGGDEQYV.